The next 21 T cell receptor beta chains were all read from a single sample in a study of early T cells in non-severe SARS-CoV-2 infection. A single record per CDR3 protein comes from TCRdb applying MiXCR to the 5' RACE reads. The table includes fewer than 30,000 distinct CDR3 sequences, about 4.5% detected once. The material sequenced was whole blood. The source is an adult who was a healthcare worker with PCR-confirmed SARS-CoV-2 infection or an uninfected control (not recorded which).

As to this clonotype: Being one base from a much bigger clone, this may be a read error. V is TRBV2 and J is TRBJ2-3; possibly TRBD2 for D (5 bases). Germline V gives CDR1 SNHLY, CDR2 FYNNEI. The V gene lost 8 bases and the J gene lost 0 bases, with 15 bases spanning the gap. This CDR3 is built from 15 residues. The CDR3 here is CASDRVALSTDTQYF. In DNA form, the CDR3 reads TGTGCCAGCGATCGAGTAGCGCTTAGCACAGATACGCAGTATTTT.

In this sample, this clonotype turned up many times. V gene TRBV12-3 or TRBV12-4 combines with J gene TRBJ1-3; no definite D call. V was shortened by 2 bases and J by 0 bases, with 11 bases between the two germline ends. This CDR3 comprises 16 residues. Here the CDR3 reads CASSLLVTSSGNTIYF. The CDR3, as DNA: TGTGCCAGCAGTTTATTGGTGACCAGCTCTGGAAACACCATATATTTT.

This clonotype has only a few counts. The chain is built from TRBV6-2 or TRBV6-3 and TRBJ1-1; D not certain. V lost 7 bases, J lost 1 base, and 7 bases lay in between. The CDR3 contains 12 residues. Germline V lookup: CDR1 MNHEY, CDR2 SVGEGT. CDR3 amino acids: CASTPGNTEAFF. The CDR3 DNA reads TGTGCCAGCACTCCCGGGAACACTGAAGCTTTCTTT.

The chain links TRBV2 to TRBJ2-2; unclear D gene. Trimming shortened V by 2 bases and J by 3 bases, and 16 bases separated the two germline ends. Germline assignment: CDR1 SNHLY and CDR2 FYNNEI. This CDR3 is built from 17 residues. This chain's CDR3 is CASSESRRVSYTGELFF. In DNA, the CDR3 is TGTGCCAGCAGTGAAAGTAGACGGGTCTCCTACACCGGGGAGCTGTTTTTT.

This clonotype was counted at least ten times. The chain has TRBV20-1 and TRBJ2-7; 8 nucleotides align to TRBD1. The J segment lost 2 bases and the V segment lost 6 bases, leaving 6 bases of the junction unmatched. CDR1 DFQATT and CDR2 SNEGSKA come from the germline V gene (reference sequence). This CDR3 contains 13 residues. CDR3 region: CSARTGGTYEQYF. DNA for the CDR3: TGCAGTGCGCGAACAGGGGGTACCTACGAGCAGTACTTC.

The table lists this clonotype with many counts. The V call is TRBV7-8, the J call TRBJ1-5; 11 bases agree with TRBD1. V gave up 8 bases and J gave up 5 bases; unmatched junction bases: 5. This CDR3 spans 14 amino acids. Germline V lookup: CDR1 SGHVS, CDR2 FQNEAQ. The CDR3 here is CASAGQGAYQPQHF. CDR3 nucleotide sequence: TGTGCCAGCGCAGGACAGGGGGCCTATCAGCCCCAGCATTTT.

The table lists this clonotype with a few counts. The CDR3 bases are TGTGCCAGCAGCCAAGTCCAGAACACTGAAGCTTTCTTT. Translation: CASSQVQNTEAFF. The chain uses TRBV3-1 and TRBJ1-1; D gene unclear. Germline CDR1 is LGHDT and CDR2 is YNNKEL (reference sequence). The CDR3 is 13 residues long. Trimming removed 1 base from V and 1 base from J, with 4 bases in between.

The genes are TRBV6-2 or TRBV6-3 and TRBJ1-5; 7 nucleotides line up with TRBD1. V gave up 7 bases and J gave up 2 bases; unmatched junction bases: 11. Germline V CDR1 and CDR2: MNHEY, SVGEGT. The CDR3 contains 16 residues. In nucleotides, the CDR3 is TGTGCCAGCACCTCAGGGGGGAGGGACGGCAATCAGCCCCAGCATTTT. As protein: CASTSGGRDGNQPQHF.

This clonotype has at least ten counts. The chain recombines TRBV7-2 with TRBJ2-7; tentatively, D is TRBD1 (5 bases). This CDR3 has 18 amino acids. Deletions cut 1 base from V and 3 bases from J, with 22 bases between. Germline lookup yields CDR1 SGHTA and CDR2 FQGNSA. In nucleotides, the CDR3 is TGTGCCAGCAGCTTAGTTCCTGCAGGGTCCCAAACTTACTACGAGCAGTACTTC. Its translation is CASSLVPAGSQTYYEQYF.

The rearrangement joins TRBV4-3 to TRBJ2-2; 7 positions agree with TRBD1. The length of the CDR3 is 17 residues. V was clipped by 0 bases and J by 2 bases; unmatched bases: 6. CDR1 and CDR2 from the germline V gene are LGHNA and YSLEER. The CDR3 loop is CASSQDTAGGNTGELFF. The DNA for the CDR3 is TGCGCCAGCAGCCAAGATACAGCAGGGGGTAACACCGGGGAGCTGTTTTTT.

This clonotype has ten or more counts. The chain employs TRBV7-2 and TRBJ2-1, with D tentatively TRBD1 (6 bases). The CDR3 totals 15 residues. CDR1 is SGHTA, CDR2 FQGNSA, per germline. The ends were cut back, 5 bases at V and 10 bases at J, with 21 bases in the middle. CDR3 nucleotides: TGTGCCAGCAGCCGCCAGGGACAACGGGGCCAAGAGCAGTTCTTC. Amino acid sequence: CASSRQGQRGQEQFF.

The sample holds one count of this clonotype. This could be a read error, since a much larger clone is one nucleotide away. In DNA form, the CDR3 reads TGTGCCAGCAGTCCGCTCAGGGGGATGGAGAATTCACCCCTCCACTTT. This encodes CASSPLRGMENSPLHF. J is TRBJ1-6 and V is TRBV28; 7 positions match TRBD1. V gave up 5 bases and J gave up 7 bases; unmatched junction bases: 11. From germline, CDR1 is MDHEN and CDR2 SYDVKM. This CDR3 is 16 amino acids long.

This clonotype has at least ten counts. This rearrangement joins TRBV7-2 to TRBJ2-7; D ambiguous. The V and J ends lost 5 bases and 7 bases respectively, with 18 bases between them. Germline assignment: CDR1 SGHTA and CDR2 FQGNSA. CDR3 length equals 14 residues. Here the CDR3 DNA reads TGTGCCAGCAGCCTCCTGACGAGGTCGCGGGAGCAGTACTTC. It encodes CASSLLTRSREQYF.

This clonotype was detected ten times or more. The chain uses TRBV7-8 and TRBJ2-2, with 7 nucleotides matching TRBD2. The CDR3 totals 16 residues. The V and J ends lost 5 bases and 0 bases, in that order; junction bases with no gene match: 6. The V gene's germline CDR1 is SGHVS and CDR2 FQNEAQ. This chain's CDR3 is CASSPPGTTNTGELFF. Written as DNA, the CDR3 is TGTGCCAGCAGCCCTCCCGGGACTACGAACACCGGGGAGCTGTTTTTT. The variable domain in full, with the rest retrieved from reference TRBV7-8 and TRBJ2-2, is GAGVSQSPRYKVAKRGQDVALRCDPISGHVSLFWYQQALGQGPEFLTYFQNEAQLDKSGLPSDRFFAERPEGSVSTLKIQRTQQEDSAVYLCASSPPGTTNTGELFFGEGSRLTVL.

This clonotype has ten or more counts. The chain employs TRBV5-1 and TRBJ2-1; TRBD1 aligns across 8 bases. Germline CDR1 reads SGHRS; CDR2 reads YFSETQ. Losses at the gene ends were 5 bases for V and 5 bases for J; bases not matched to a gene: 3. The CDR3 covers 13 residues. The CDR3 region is CASSRQGNNEQFF. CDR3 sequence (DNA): TGCGCCAGCAGTCGACAGGGGAACAATGAGCAGTTCTTC. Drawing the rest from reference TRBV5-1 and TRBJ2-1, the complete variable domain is KAGVTQTPRYLIKTRGQQVTLSCSPISGHRSVSWYQQTPGQGLQFLFEYFSETQRNKGNFPGRFSGRQFSNSRSEMNVSTLELGDSALYLCASSRQGNNEQFFGPGTRLTVL.

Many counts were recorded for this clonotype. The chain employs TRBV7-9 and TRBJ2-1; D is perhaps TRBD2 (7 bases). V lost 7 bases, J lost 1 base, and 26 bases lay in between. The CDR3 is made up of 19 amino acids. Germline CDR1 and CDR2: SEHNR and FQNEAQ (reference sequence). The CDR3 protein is CASTRHLTSDRQSYNEQFF. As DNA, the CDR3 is TGTGCCAGCACCCGACATCTTACTAGCGACAGGCAGTCCTACAATGAGCAGTTCTTC.

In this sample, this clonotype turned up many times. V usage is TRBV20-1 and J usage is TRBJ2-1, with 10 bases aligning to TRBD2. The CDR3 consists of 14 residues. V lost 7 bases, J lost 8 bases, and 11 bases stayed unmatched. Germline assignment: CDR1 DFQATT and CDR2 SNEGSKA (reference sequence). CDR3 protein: CSESSGGSTDEQFF. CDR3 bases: TGCAGTGAATCTAGCGGGGGCTCCACCGATGAGCAGTTCTTC.

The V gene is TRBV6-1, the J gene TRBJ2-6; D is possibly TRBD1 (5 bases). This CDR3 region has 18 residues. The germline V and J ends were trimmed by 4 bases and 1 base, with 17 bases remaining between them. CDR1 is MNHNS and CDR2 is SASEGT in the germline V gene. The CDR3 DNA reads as TGTGCCAGCAGTGGACGGCAGGGTGCGAGTTCTGGGGCCAACGTCCTGACTTTC. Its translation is CASSGRQGASSGANVLTF.

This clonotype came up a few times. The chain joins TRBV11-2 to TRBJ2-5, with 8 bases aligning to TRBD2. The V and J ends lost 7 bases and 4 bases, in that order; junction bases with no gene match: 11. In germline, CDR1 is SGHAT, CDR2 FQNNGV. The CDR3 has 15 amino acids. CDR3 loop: CASTPTSGGGETQYF. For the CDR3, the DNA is TGTGCCAGCACCCCAACCAGCGGGGGAGGAGAGACCCAGTACTTC. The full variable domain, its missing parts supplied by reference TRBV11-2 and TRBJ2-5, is EAGVAQSPRYKIIEKRQSVAFWCNPISGHATLYWYQQILGQGPKLLIQFQNNGVVDDSQLPKDRFSAERLKGVDSTLKIQPAKLEDSAVYLCASTPTSGGGETQYFGPGTRLLVL.

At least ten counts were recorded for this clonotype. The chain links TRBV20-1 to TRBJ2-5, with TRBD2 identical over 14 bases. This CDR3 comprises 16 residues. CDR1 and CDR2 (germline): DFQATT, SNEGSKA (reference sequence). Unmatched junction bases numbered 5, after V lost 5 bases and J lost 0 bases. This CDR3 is CSARTSGGRYQETQYF. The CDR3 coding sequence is TGCAGTGCTCGGACTAGCGGGGGGCGGTACCAAGAGACCCAGTACTTC.

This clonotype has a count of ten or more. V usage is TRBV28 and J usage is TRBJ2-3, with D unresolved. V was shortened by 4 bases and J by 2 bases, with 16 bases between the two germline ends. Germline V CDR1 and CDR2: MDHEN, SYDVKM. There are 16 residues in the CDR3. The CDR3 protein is CASSSLDRKFTDTQYF. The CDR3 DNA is TGTGCCAGCAGTTCCCTTGACCGAAAGTTCACAGATACGCAGTATTTT.